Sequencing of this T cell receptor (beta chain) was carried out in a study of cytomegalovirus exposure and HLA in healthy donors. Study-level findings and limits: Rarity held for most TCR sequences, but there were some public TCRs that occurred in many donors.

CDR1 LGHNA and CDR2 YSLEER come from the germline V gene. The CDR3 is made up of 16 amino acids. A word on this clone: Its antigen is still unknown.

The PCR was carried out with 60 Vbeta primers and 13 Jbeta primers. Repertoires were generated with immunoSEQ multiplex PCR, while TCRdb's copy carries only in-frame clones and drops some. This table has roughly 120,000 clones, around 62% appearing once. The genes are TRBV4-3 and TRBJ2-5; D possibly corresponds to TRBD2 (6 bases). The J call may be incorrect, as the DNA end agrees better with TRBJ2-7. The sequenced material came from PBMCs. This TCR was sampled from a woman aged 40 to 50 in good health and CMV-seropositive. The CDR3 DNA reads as TGCGCCAGCAGCCAAGAGGGAGGCACGAGCTCCTACGAGCAGTACTTC. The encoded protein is CASSQEGGTSSYEQYF.